The clone carrying this TCR beta chain was observed once. Its antigen is undetermined. This specimen comes from a study of Ad26.COV2.S vaccination and SARS-CoV-2 variants. Findings of the study overall: It was vaccine recipients, not placebo recipients, who had the higher spike-specific TCR breadth. Spike-specific CD8+ and CD4+ T cell responses reportedly showed substantial breadth after vaccination. Recipients of either vaccine or placebo displayed similar breadth of non-spike TCRs. The TCR breadth and depth analyses may have understated or missed part of the total T cell responses.

Germline CDR1 reads KGHSH; CDR2 reads LQKENI. After removal of 3 bases from V and 6 bases from J, the junction contained 5 bases not matched to a gene. CDR3 length: 14 amino acids. Repertoires were generated with immunoSEQ multiplex PCR, while TCRdb's copy carries only in-frame clones and drops some. The sample gives about 350,000 clones, around 90% of which show up once; 3.9% is in the top ten. The chain combines TRBV18 with TRBJ1-2; 9 nucleotides line up with TRBD1. Sequenced here: peripheral blood, sampled after recovery from COVID-19. This TCR was sampled from a human donor who had recovered from COVID-19. The CDR3 spells CASSPRGTGNGYTF. CDR3 DNA: TGTGCCAGCTCACCGCGGGGGACAGGGAATGGCTACACCTTC.